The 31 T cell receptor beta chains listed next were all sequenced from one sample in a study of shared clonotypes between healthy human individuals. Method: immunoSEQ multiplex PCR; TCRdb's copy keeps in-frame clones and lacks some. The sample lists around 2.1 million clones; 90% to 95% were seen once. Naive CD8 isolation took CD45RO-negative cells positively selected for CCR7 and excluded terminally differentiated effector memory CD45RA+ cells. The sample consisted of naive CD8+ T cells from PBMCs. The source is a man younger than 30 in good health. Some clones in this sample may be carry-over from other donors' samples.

In DNA, the CDR3 is TGCGCCAGCAGCCAAACTAAAAGCGGGAGCCATTACAATGAGCAGTTCTTC. It yields the protein CASSQTKSGSHYNEQFF. This chain connects TRBV4-1 to TRBJ2-1, with 8 bases lining up with TRBD2. V gave up 2 bases and J gave up 4 bases; unmatched junction bases: 10. CDR3 size: 17 residues. Germline lookup yields CDR1 MGHRA and CDR2 YSYEKL.

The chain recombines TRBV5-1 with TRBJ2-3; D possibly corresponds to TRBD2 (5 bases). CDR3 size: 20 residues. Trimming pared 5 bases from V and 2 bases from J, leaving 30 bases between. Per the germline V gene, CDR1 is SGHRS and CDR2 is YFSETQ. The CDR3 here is CASSWDFTDSAGAFTDTQYF. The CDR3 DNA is TGCGCCAGCAGTTGGGATTTCACGGACTCTGCTGGCGCGTTCACAGATACGCAGTATTTT.

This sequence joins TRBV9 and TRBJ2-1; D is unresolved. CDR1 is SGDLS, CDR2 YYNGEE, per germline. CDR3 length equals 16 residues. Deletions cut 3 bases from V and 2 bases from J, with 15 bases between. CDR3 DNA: TGTGCCAGCAGCGCAGACATTGGGCGGACCTACAATGAGCAGTTCTTC. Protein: CASSADIGRTYNEQFF.

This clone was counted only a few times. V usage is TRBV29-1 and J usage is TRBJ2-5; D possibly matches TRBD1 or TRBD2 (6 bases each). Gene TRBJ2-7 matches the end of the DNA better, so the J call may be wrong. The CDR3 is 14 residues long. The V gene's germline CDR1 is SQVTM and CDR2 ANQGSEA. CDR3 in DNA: TGCAGCGTTGTTGGAGGGACACGGCCCTACGAGCAGTACTTC. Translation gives CSVVGGTRPYEQYF.

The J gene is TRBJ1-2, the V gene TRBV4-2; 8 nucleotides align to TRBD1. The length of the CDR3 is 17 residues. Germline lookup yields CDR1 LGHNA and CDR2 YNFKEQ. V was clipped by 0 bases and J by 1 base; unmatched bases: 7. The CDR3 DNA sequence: TGTGCCAGCAGCCAAGATCCCGGGACAGGAGTTAACTATGGCTACACCTTC. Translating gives CASSQDPGTGVNYGYTF.

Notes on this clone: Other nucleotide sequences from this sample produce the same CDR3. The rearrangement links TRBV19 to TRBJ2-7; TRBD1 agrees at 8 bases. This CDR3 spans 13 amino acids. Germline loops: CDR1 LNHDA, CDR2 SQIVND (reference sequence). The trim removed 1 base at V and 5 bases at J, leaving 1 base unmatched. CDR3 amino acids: CASSIGTGNEQYF. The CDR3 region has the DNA TGTGCCAGTAGTATAGGGACAGGGAACGAGCAGTACTTC.

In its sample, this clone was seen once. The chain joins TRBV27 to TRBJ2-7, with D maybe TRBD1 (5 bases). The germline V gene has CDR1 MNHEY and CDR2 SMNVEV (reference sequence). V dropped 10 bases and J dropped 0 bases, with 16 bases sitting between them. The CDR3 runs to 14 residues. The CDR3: CATAWGRVSYEQYF. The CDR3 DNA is TGTGCCACCGCATGGGGCAGGGTCTCCTACGAGCAGTACTTC.

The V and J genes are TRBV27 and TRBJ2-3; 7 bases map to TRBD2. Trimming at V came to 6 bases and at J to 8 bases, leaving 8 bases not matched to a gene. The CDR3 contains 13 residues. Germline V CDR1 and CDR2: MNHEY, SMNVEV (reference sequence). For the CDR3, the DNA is TGTGCCAGCAGCGGACTAGTAATTGGTACGCAGTATTTT. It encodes CASSGLVIGTQYF.

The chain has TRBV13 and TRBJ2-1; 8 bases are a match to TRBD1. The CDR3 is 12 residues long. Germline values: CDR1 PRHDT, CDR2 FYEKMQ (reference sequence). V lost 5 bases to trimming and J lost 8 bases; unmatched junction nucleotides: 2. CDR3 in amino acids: CASSQGAHEQFF. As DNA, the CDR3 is TGTGCCAGCAGCCAGGGGGCGCATGAGCAGTTCTTC. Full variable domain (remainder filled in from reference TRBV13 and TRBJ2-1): AAGVIQSPRHLIKEKRETATLKCYPIPRHDTVYWYQQGPGQDPQFLISFYEKMQSDKGSIPDRFSAQQFSDYHSELNMSSLELGDSALYFCASSQGAHEQFFGPGTRLTVL.

The CDR3 region is CASSQDWAGGLAGAYNEQFF. The CDR3 DNA is TGCGCCAGCAGCCAAGATTGGGCAGGGGGACTAGCGGGAGCCTACAATGAGCAGTTCTTC. The chain has TRBV4-3 and TRBJ2-1, with TRBD2 matching 14 bases. With V trimmed by 0 bases and J by 2 bases, 9 bases remained unmatched. In germline, CDR1 is LGHNA, CDR2 YSLEER. The CDR3 runs to 20 residues.

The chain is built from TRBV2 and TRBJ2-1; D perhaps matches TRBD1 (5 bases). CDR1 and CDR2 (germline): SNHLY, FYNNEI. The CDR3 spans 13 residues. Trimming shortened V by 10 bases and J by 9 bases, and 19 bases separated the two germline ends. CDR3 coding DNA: TGTGCCAAGAGCCAGGGTTTAACCACTGAGCAGTTCTTC. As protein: CAKSQGLTTEQFF.

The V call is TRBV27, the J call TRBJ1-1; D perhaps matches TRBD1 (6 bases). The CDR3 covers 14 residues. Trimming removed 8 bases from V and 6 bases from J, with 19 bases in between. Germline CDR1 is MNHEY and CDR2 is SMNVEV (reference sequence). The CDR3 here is CASRSALGGAEAFF. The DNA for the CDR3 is TGTGCCAGCCGCTCAGCCCTAGGGGGAGCTGAAGCTTTCTTT.

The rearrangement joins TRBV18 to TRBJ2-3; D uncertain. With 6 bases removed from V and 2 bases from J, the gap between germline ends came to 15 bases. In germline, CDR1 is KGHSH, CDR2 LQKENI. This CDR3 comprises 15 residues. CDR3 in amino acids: CASSRARQLTDTQYF. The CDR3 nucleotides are TGTGCCAGCTCCAGAGCGAGACAACTCACAGATACGCAGTATTTT.

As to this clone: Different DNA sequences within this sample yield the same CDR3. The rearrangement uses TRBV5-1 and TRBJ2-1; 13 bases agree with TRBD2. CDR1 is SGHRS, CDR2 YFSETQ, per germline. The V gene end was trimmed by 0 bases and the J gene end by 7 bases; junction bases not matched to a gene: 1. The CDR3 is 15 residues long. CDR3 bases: TGCGCCAGCAGCTTGGGACTAGCGGGAGGTAATGAGCAGTTCTTC. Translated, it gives CASSLGLAGGNEQFF.

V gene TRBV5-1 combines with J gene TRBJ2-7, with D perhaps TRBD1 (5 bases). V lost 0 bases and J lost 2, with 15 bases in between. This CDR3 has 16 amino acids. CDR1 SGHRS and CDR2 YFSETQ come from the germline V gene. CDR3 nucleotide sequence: TGCGCCAGCAGCTTGGCATTGGGGCAGCCAACCTACGAGCAGTACTTC. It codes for CASSLALGQPTYEQYF.

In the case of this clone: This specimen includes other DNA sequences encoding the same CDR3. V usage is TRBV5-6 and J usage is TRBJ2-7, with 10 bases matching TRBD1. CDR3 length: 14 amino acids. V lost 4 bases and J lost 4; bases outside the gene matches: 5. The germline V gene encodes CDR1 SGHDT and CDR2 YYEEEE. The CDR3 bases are TGTGCCAGCAGCCTGGGACAGGGGCTATACGAGCAGTACTTC. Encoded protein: CASSLGQGLYEQYF. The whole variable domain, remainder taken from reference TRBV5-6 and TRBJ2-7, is DAGVTQSPTHLIKTRGQQVTLRCSPKSGHDTVSWYQQALGQGPQFIFQYYEEEERQRGNFPDRFSGHQFPNYSSELNVNALLLGDSALYLCASSLGQGLYEQYFGPGTRLTVT.

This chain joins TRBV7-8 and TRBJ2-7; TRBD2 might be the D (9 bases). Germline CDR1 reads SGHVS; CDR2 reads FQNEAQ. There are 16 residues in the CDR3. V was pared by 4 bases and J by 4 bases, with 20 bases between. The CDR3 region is CASSSPGGGRGYEQYF. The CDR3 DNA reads TGTGCCAGCAGCTCCCCAGGGGGCGGGAGGGGATACGAGCAGTACTTC.

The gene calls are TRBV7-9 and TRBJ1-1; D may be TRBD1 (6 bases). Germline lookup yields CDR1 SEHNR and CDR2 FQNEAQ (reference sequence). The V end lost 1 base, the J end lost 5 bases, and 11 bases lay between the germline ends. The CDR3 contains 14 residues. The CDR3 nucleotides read TGTGCCAGCAGCTTAGAGGGGGGGCCGACTGAAGCTTTCTTT. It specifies CASSLEGGPTEAFF.

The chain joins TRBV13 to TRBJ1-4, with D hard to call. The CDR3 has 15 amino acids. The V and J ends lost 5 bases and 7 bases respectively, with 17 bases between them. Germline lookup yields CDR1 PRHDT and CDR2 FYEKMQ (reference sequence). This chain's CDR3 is CASSPTSSWGEKLFF. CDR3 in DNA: TGTGCCAGCAGCCCAACGTCATCGTGGGGTGAAAAACTGTTTTTT. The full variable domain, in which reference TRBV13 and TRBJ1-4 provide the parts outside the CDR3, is AAGVIQSPRHLIKEKRETATLKCYPIPRHDTVYWYQQGPGQDPQFLISFYEKMQSDKGSIPDRFSAQQFSDYHSELNMSSLELGDSALYFCASSPTSSWGEKLFFGSGTQLSVL.

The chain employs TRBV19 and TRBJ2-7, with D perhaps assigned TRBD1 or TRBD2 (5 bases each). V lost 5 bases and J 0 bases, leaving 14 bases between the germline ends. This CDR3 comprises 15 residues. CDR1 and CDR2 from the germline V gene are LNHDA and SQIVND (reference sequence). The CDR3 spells CASSEGTHPSYEQYF. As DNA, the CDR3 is TGTGCCAGTAGTGAAGGGACCCACCCCTCCTACGAGCAGTACTTC.

The CDR3 nucleotides read TGTGCCAGCAGCACCGGGCCCCGAGGGGAAGCTTTCTTT. It translates to CASSTGPRGEAFF. This rearrangement joins TRBV7-8 to TRBJ1-1; D is ambiguous. The germline V and J ends were trimmed by 5 bases and 8 bases, with 15 bases remaining between them. This CDR3 spans 13 amino acids. From germline, CDR1 is SGHVS and CDR2 FQNEAQ. Full variable domain (missing parts from reference TRBV7-8 and TRBJ1-1): GAGVSQSPRYKVAKRGQDVALRCDPISGHVSLFWYQQALGQGPEFLTYFQNEAQLDKSGLPSDRFFAERPEGSVSTLKIQRTQQEDSAVYLCASSTGPRGEAFFGQGTRLTVV.

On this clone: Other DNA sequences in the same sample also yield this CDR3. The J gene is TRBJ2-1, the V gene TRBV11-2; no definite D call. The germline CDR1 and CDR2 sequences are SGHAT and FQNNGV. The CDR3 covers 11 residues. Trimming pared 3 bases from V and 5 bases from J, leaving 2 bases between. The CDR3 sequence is CASSFNNEQFF. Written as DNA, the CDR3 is TGTGCCAGCAGCTTCAACAATGAGCAGTTCTTC.

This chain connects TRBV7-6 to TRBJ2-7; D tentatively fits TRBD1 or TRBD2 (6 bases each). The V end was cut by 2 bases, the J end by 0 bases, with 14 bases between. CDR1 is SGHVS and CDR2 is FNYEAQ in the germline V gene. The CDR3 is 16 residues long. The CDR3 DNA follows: TGTGCCAGCAGCTTATTTGCGGGACAACTCTCCTACGAGCAGTACTTC. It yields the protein CASSLFAGQLSYEQYF.

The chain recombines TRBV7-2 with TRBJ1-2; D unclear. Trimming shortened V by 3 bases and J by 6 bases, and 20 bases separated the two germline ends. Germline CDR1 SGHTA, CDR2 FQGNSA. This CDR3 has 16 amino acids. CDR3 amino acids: CASSFNSSPYKNGYTF. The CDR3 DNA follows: TGTGCCAGCAGCTTTAACAGTTCCCCCTATAAGAATGGCTACACCTTC.

The CDR3 here is CAISETDNRGLYF. The CDR3 DNA reads as TGTGCCATCAGTGAGACGGACAATCGGGGTCTGTACTTC. The J gene is TRBJ2-7, the V gene TRBV10-3, with D perhaps TRBD1 or TRBD2 (5 bases each). V was cut by 2 bases and J by 12 bases, with 17 bases left in between. The CDR3 runs to 13 residues. The germline CDR1 and CDR2 sequences are ENHRY and SYGVKD.

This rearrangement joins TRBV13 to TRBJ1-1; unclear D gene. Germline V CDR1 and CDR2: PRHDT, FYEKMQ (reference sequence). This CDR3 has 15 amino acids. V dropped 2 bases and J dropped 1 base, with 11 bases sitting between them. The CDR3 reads CASSLRGHGNTEAFF. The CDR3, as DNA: TGTGCCAGCAGCTTACGAGGTCATGGGAACACTGAAGCTTTCTTT.

CDR3 sequence reads: CASMGAGGGNEQFF. CDR3 DNA: TGTGCCAGCATGGGAGCGGGAGGAGGCAATGAGCAGTTCTTC. This chain links TRBV9 with TRBJ2-1; 9 bases line up with TRBD2. V was clipped by 6 bases and J by 6 bases; unmatched bases: 7. In germline, CDR1 is SGDLS, CDR2 YYNGEE. This CDR3 region has 14 residues.

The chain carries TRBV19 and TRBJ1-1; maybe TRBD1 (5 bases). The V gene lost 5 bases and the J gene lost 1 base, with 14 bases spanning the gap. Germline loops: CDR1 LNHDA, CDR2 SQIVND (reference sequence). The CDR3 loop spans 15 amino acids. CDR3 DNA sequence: TGTGCCAGTAGTCCCCAACAGGTTAGGAACACTGAAGCTTTCTTT. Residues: CASSPQQVRNTEAFF.

Here the CDR3 DNA reads TGTGCCAGCAGTGAGTCAGGTGTGAGCAATCAGCCCCAGCATTTT. This codes for CASSESGVSNQPQHF. The chain links TRBV27 to TRBJ1-5; D is unclear. The CDR3 has 15 amino acids. Germline V gene sequence: CDR1 MNHEY, CDR2 SMNVEV (reference sequence). The V gene lost 5 bases and the J gene lost 1 base, with 12 bases spanning the gap.

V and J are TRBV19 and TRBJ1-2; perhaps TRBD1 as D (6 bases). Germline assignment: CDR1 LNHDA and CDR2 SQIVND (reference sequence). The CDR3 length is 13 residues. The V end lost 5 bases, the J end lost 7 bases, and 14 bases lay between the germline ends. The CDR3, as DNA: TGTGCCAGTAGTCCTCGACAGGAATCTGGCTACACCTTC. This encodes CASSPRQESGYTF. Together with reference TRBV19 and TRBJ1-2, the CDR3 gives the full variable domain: DGGITQSPKYLFRKEGQNVTLSCEQNLNHDAMYWYRQDPGQGLRLIYYSQIVNDFQKGDIAEGYSVSREKKESFPLTVTSAQKNPTAFYLCASSPRQESGYTFGSGTRLTVV.

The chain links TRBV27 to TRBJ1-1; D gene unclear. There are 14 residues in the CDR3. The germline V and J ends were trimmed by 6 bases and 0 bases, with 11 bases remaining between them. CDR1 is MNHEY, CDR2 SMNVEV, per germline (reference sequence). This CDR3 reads CASSMSVMNTEAFF. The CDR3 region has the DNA TGTGCCAGCAGCATGAGCGTAATGAACACTGAAGCTTTCTTT.